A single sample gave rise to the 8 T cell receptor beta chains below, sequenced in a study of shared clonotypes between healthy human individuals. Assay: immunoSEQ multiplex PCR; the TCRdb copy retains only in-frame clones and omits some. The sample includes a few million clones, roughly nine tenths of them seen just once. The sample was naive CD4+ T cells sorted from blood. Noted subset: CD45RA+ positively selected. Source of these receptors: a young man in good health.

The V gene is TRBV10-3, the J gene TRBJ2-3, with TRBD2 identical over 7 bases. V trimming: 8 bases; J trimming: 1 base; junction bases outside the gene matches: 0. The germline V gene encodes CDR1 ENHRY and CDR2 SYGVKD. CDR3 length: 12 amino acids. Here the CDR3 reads CAIAGGTDTQYF. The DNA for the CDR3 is TGTGCCATCGCGGGGGGCACAGATACGCAGTATTTT.

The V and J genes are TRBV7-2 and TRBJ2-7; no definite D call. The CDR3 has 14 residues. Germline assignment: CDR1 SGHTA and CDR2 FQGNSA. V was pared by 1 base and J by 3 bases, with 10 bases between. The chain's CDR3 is CASSLDLSGYEQYF. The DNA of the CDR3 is TGTGCCAGCAGCTTAGATTTGTCAGGCTACGAGCAGTACTTC.

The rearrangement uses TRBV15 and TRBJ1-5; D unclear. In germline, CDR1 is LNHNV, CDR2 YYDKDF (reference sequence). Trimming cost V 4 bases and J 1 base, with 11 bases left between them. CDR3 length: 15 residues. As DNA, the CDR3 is TGTGCCACCAGCAATGGGAAACGGAGCAATCAGCCCCAGCATTTT. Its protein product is CATSNGKRSNQPQHF. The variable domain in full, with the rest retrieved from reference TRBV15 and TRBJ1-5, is DAMVIQNPRYQVTQFGKPVTLSCSQTLNHNVMYWYQQKSSQAPKLLFHYYDKDFNNEADTPDNFQSRRPNTSFCFLDIRSPGLGDTAMYLCATSNGKRSNQPQHFGDGTRLSIL.

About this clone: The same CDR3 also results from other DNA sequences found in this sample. CDR3 sequence reads: CASSPDRGYGYTF. In nucleotides, the CDR3 is TGTGCCAGTAGTCCAGACAGAGGCTATGGCTACACCTTC. The V call is TRBV19, the J call TRBJ1-2; perhaps TRBD1 as D (5 bases). There are 13 residues in the CDR3. Deletions cut 5 bases from V and 4 bases from J, with 11 bases between. Germline-derived CDR1 and CDR2 are LNHDA and SQIVND (reference sequence).

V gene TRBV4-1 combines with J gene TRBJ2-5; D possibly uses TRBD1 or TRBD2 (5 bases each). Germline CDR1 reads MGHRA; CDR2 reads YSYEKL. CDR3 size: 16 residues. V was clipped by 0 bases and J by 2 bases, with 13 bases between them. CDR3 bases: TGCGCCAGCAGCCAAGACCGAGGGACGGTTCAAGAGACCCAGTACTTC. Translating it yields CASSQDRGTVQETQYF.

The CDR3 coding sequence is TGTGCCAGCAGCTCGCCCCGGGACCGAATGGGGGAGCAGTACTTC. It yields the protein CASSSPRDRMGEQYF. The gene calls are TRBV7-8 and TRBJ2-7; D is possibly TRBD1 or TRBD2 (5 bases each). The V and J ends lost 4 bases and 7 bases respectively, with 20 bases between them. The CDR3 consists of 15 residues. Per germline, CDR1 SGHVS and CDR2 FQNEAQ.

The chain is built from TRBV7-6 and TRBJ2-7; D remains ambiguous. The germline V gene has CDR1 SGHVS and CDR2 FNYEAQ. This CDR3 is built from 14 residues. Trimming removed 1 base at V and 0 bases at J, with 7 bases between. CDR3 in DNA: TGTGCCAGCAGCTTAGGAGCAGCCTCCTACGAGCAGTACTTC. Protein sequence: CASSLGAASYEQYF.

DNA for the CDR3: TGCGCCAGCCGAGCGGGACAGGGGAAGAACACTGAAGCTTTCTTT. Its translation is CASRAGQGKNTEAFF. This chain joins TRBV5-1 and TRBJ1-1; 10 bases align to TRBD1. The V segment lost 7 bases and the J segment 1 base; nucleotides outside the gene matches: 7. Looked up from germline, CDR1 is SGHRS and CDR2 is YFSETQ. The CDR3 length is 15 residues.